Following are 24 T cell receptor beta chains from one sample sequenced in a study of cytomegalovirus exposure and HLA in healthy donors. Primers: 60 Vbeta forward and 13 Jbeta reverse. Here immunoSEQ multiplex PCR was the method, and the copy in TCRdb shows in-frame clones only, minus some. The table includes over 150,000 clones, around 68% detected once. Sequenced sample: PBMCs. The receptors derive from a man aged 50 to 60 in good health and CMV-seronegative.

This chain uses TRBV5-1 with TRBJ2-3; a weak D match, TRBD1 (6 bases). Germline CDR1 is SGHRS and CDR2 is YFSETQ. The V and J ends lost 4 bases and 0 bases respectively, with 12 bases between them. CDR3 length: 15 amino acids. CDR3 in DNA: TGCGCCAGCAGCCAGGGGTTCTCTAGCACAGATACGCAGTATTTT. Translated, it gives CASSQGFSSTDTQYF. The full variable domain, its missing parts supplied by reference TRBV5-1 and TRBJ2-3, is KAGVTQTPRYLIKTRGQQVTLSCSPISGHRSVSWYQQTPGQGLQFLFEYFSETQRNKGNFPGRFSGRQFSNSRSEMNVSTLELGDSALYLCASSQGFSSTDTQYFGPGTRLTVL.

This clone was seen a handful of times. This chain's CDR3 is CASSSTSLQGYNEKLFF. CDR3 in DNA: TGTGCCAGCAGCTCCACCTCCCTACAGGGATACAATGAAAAACTGTTTTTT. The V and J genes are TRBV7-8 and TRBJ1-4, with D tentatively TRBD1 (6 bases). The germline V and J ends were trimmed by 4 bases and 5 bases, with 20 bases remaining between them. CDR1 SGHVS and CDR2 FQNEAQ come from the germline V gene. The CDR3 spans 17 residues.

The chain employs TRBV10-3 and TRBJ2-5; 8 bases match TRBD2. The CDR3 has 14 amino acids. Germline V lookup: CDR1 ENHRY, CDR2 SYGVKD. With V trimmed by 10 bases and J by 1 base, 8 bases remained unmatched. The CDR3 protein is CARTGLEVQETQYF. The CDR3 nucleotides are TGTGCCAGGACGGGACTAGAGGTCCAAGAGACCCAGTACTTC.

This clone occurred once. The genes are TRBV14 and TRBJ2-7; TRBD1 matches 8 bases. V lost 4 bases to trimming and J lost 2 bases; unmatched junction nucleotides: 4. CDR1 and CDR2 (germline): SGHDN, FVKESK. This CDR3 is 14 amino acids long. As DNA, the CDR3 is TGTGCCAGCAGCCCGGACAGGGTTGCCTACGAGCAGTACTTC. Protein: CASSPDRVAYEQYF.

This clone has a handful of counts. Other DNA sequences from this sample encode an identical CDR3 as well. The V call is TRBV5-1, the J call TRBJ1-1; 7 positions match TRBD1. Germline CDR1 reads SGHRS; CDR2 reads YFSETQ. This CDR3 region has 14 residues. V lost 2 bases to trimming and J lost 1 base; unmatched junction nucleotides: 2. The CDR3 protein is CASSLQGPNTEAFF. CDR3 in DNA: TGCGCCAGCAGCTTACAGGGGCCGAACACTGAAGCTTTCTTT.

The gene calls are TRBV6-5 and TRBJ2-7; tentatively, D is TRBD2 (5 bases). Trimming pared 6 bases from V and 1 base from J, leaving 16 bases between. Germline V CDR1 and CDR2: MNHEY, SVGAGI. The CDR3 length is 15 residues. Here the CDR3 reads CASRQQRSRSYEQYF. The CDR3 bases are TGTGCCAGCAGGCAACAGCGGTCCAGGTCCTACGAGCAGTACTTC.

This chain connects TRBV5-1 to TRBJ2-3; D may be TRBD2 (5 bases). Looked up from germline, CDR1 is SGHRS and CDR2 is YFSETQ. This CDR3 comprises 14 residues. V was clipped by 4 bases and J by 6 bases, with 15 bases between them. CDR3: CASSGWGDTDTQYF. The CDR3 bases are TGCGCCAGCAGCGGCTGGGGAGATACGGATACGCAGTATTTT.

CDR3 residues: CASRPGQYNQPQHF. The CDR3 DNA follows: TGTGCCAGCAGGCCGGGACAGTACAATCAGCCCCAGCATTTT. The chain couples TRBV28 to TRBJ1-5, with 7 bases matching TRBD1. Per the germline V gene, CDR1 is MDHEN and CDR2 is SYDVKM. The J segment lost 3 bases and the V segment lost 6 bases, leaving 5 bases of the junction unmatched. The CDR3 runs to 14 residues.

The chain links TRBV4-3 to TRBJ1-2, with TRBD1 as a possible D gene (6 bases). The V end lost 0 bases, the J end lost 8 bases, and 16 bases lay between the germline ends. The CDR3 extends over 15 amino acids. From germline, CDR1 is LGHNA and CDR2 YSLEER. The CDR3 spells CASSQDTGLSSGYTF. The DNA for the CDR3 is TGCGCCAGCAGCCAAGACACAGGGTTATCGTCGGGCTACACCTTC.

The CDR3 sequence: CASSEQGGHSGANVLTF. The CDR3 DNA sequence: TGTGCCAGCAGCGAACAGGGGGGCCACTCTGGGGCCAACGTCCTGACTTTC. J is TRBJ2-6 and V is TRBV7-2; 8 bases map to TRBD1. Germline V gene sequence: CDR1 SGHTA, CDR2 FQGNSA. This CDR3 comprises 17 residues. Trimming at V came to 5 bases and at J to 0 bases, leaving 6 bases not matched to a gene.

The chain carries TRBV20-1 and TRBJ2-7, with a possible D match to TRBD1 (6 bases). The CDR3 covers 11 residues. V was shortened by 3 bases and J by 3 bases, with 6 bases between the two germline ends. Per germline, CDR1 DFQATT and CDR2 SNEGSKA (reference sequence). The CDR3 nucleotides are TGCAGTGCTAGGGACAGCTACGAGCAGTACTTC. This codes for CSARDSYEQYF.

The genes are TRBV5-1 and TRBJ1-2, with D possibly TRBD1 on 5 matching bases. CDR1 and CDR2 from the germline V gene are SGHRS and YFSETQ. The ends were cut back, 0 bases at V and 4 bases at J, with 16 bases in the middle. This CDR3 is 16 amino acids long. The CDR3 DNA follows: TGCGCCAGCAGCTTGGTAGGGCAGGGTAATCTCTATGGCTACACCTTC. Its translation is CASSLVGQGNLYGYTF.

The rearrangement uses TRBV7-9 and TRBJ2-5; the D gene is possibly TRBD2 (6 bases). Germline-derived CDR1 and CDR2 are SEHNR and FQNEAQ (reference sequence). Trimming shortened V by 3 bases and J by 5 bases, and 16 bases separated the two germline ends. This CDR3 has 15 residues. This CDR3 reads CASSLAAGSSETQYF. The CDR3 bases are TGTGCCAGCAGCTTGGCAGCGGGTTCGTCGGAGACCCAGTACTTC.

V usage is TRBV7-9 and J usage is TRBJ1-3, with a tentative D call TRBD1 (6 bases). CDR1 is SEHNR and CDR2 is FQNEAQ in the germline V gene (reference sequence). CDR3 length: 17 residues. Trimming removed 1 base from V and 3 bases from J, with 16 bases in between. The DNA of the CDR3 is TGTGCCAGCAGCTTAGGGAAAACAGGGCAGCGTGGAAACACCATATATTTT. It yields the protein CASSLGKTGQRGNTIYF.

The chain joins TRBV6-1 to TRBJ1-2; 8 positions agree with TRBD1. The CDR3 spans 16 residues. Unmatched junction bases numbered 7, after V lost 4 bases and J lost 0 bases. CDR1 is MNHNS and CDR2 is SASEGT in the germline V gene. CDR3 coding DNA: TGTGCCAGCAGTGCCCCTACAGGGGGATCTAACTATGGCTACACCTTC. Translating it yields CASSAPTGGSNYGYTF.

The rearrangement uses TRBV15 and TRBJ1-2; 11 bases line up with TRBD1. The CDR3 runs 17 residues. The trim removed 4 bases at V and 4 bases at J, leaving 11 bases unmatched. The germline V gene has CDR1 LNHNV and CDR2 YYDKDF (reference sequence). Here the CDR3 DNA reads TGTGCCACCAGCAAGATGAGGGCAGGACAGGGGGCCTATGGCTACACCTTC. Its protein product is CATSKMRAGQGAYGYTF. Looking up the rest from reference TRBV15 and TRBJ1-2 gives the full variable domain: DAMVIQNPRYQVTQFGKPVTLSCSQTLNHNVMYWYQQKSSQAPKLLFHYYDKDFNNEADTPDNFQSRRPNTSFCFLDIRSPGLGDTAMYLCATSKMRAGQGAYGYTFGSGTRLTVV.

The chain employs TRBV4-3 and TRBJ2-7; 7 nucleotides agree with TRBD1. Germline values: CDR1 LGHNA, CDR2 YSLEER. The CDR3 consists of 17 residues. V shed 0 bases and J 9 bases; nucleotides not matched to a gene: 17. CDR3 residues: CASSQESRQGSLRGQYF. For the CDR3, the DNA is TGCGCCAGCAGCCAAGAGTCCCGACAGGGATCCCTACGAGGGCAGTACTTC.

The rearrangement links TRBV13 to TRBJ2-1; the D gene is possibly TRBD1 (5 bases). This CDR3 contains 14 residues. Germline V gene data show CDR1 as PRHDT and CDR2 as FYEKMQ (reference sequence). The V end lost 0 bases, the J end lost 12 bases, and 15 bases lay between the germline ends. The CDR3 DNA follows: TGTGCCAGCAGCTTAGGCCTAAGGGGTCCCTGGCAGTTCTTC. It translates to CASSLGLRGPWQFF.

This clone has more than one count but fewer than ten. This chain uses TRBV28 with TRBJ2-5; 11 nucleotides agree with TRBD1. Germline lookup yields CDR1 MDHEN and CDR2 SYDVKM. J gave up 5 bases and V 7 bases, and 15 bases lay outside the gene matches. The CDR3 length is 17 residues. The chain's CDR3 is CASNIPGQGVEFETQYF. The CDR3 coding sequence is TGTGCCAGCAACATACCGGGACAGGGGGTGGAGTTCGAGACCCAGTACTTC. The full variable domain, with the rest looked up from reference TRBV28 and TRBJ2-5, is DVKVTQSSRYLVKRTGEKVFLECVQDMDHENMFWYRQDPGLGLRLIYFSYDVKMKEKGDIPEGYSVSREKKERFSLILESASTNQTSMYLCASNIPGQGVEFETQYFGPGTRLLVL.

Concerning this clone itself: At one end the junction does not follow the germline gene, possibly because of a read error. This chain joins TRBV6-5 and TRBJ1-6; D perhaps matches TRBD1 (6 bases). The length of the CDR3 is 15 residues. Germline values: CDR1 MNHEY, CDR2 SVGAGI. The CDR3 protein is CANSYSNRDNSPLHF. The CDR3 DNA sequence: TGTGCCAACAGTTACTCGAACAGGGATAATTCACCCCTCCACTTT.

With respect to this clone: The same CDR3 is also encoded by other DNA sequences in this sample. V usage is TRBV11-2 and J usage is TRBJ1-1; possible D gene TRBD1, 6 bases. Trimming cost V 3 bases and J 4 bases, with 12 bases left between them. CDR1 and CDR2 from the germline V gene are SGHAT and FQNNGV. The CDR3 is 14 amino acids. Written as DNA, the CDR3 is TGTGCCAGCAGCTTCGGAGGGGGGGGCACTGAAGCTTTCTTT. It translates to CASSFGGGGTEAFF.

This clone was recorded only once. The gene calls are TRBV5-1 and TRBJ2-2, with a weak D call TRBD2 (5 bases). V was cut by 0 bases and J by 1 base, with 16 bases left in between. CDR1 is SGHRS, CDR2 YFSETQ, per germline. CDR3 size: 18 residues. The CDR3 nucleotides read TGCGCCAGCAGCTTGGACGTTCGAGGCGCGGGGAACACCGGGGAGCTGTTTTTT. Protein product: CASSLDVRGAGNTGELFF. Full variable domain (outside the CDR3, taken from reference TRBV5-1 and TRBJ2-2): KAGVTQTPRYLIKTRGQQVTLSCSPISGHRSVSWYQQTPGQGLQFLFEYFSETQRNKGNFPGRFSGRQFSNSRSEMNVSTLELGDSALYLCASSLDVRGAGNTGELFFGEGSRLTVL.

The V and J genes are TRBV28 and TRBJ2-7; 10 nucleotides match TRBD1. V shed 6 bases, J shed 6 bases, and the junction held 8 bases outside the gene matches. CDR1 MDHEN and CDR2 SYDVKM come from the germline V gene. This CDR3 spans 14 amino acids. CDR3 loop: CASSLGQGVGEQYF. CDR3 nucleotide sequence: TGTGCCAGCAGCTTAGGACAGGGGGTCGGCGAGCAGTACTTC.

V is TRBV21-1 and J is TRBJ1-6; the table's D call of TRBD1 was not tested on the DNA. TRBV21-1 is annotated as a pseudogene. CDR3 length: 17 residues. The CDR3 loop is CASSHMEQGLDNSPLHF. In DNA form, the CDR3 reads TGTGCCAGCAGTCACATGGAACAGGGGTTGGATAATTCACCCCTCCACTTT.